This TCR beta chain was found in a study of neoadjuvant nivolumab and ipilimumab in lung cancer. The CDR3 is 13 residues long. Trimming cost V 3 bases and J 8 bases, with 12 bases left between them. Germline values: CDR1 KGHSH, CDR2 LQKENI. Notes on the study in general: Compared with tumor-adjacent uninvolved lung, resected tumors showed greater richness and clonality. From pretherapy to surgery, tumor richness and clonality rose with dual therapy.

The data were produced by immunoSEQ multiplex PCR, yet TCRdb's version contains in-frame clones alone and is incomplete. The sample consists of approximately 4,900 clones, 91% of them appearing once. Concerning this clone itself: The antigen is not known.

Sequencing was performed on blood, taken after neoadjuvant nivolumab, alone or with ipilimumab, at or shortly before surgery. The rearrangement links TRBV18 to TRBJ2-3; D may be TRBD2 (5 bases). This TCR was recovered from an adult with non-small cell lung cancer. Some clones in this sample may be carry-over from other donors' samples. This CDR3 reads CASSPPSMGTQYF. CDR3 nucleotides: TGTGCCAGCTCACCTCCTAGCATGGGTACGCAGTATTTT.